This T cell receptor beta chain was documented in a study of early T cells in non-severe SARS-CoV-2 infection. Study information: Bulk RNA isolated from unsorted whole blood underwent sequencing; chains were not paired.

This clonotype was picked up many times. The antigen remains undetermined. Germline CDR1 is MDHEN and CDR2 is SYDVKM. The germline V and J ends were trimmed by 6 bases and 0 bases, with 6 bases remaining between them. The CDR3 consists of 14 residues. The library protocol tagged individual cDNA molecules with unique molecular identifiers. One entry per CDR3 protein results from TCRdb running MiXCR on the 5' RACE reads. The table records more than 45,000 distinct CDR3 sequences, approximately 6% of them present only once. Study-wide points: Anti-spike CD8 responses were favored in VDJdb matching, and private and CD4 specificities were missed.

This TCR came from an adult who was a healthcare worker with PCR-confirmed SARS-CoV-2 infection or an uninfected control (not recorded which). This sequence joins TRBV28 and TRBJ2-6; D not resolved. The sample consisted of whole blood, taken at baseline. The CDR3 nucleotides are TGTGCCAGCAGGCCTGTCTCTGGGGCCAACGTCCTGACTTTC. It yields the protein CASRPVSGANVLTF.